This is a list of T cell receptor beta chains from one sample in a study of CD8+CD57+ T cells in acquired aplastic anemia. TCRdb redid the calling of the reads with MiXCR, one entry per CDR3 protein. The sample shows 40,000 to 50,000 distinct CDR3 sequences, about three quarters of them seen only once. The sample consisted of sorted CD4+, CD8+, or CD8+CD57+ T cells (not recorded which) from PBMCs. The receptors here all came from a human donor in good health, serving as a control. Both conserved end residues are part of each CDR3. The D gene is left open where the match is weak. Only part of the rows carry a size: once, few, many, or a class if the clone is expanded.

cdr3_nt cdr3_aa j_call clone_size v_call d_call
TGTGCCAGCAGTGTAGGCAGGCGGAACACTGAAGCTTTCTTT CASSVGRRNTEAFF TRBJ1-1 NA TRBV25-1 NA
TGTGCCAGCAGTTCGCGCTCCGGGACCGTCTACGAGCAGTACTTC CASSSRSGTVYEQYF TRBJ2-7 NA TRBV12-3/TRBV12-4 NA
TGTGCCAGCAGCCGAGTCTATGGCTACACCTTC CASSRVYGYTF TRBJ1-2 NA TRBV7-8 NA
TGTGCCAGCAGCGCCCAGGGGGTTAGGGCAGATACGCAGTATTTT CASSAQGVRADTQYF TRBJ2-3 NA TRBV9 TRBD1
TGCAGTGCGGCTCCGGGCCAAAACATTCAGTACTTC CSAAPGQNIQYF TRBJ2-4 NA TRBV20-1 NA
TGTGCCAGCAGCTTTCGGGGGGGCCACAATGAGCAGTTCTTC CASSFRGGHNEQFF TRBJ2-1 once TRBV5-5 TRBD2
TGCAGTGCTAGAGCAACGGATTACGAGCAGTACTTC CSARATDYEQYF TRBJ2-7 medium-sized TRBV20-1 NA
TGTGCCACCAGCAGAGACCCACAGGGGGGTGTGGAGACCCAGTACTTC CATSRDPQGGVETQYF TRBJ2-5 NA TRBV15 TRBD1
TGTGCCAGCACCCTGGGGCCGAACACTGAAGCTTTCTTT CASTLGPNTEAFF TRBJ1-1 few TRBV7-3 NA
TGTGCCACCAGCTACGGCGAGACGGTTGAAAAACTGTTTTTT CATSYGETVEKLFF TRBJ1-4 few TRBV15 NA
TGTGCCAGCAGCTTAGTCTATGGGAGTAGCTCCTATAATTCACCCCTCCACTTT CASSLVYGSSSYNSPLHF TRBJ1-6 few TRBV7-2 NA
TGTGCCAGTAGTATAGGGCTAGACGAGCAGTACTTC CASSIGLDEQYF TRBJ2-7 NA TRBV19 NA
TGTGCCAGTAGTATGGCGGGGCGCCCCGAGACCCAGTACTTC CASSMAGRPETQYF TRBJ2-5 NA TRBV19 NA
TGTGCCAGCAGCGAACAAAGGGGGTCACCCCTCCACTTT CASSEQRGSPLHF TRBJ1-6 NA TRBV7-3 NA
TGTGCCAGCAGTGACCCCGGACAGGCAAACACTGAAGCTTTCTTT CASSDPGQANTEAFF TRBJ1-1 few TRBV25-1 TRBD1
TGTGCCAGTAGTGGCCTACACAATGAGCAGTTCTTC CASSGLHNEQFF TRBJ2-1 medium-sized TRBV19 NA
TGTGCCAGCAGCACCTACCGGGAGGGGAATGAGCAGTTCTTC CASSTYREGNEQFF TRBJ2-1 few TRBV9 TRBD2
TGCGCCAGCAGTGAAGGTTCCCACGAGCAGTACTTC CASSEGSHEQYF TRBJ2-7 NA TRBV10-2 NA
TGTGCCAGTAGGACGACGGCCAACACTGAAGCTTTCTTT CASRTTANTEAFF TRBJ1-1 NA TRBV19 NA
TGTGCCACCTCCAGGCAGGACAATCAGCCCCAGCATTTT CATSRQDNQPQHF TRBJ1-5 NA TRBV15 NA
TGTGCCAGCAGTACCGGGGCGACCACAGATACGCAGTATTTT CASSTGATTDTQYF TRBJ2-3 many TRBV6-2/TRBV6-3 NA
TGTGCCAGCAGTGGCCCCGGACAGGCAAACACTGTAGCTTTCTTT CASSGPGQANTVAFF TRBJ1-1 NA TRBV25-1 TRBD1
TGTGCCACCAGCAGAGAGGGGGAGGTCACTGAAGCTTTCTTT CATSREGEVTEAFF TRBJ1-1 medium-sized TRBV15 NA
TGTGCCAGCAGCTTGGGACAGGCGTACAATGAGCAGTTCTTC CASSLGQAYNEQFF TRBJ2-1 NA TRBV7-6 TRBD1
TGTGCCAGCAGCTTGGCTTACTACGAGCAGTACTTC CASSLAYYEQYF TRBJ2-7 NA TRBV7-8 NA
TGTGCCAGCAGCTTAGACCGAGGGGACTACACCTTC CASSLDRGDYTF TRBJ1-2 NA TRBV11-2 NA
TGTGCCAGCAGCTCCGATGTCGGGGACTATGGCTACACCTTC CASSSDVGDYGYTF TRBJ1-2 NA TRBV5-5 NA
TGTGCCAGTAGCATGGACAGAATCAATCAGCCCCAGCATTTT CASSMDRINQPQHF TRBJ1-5 NA TRBV19 NA
TGTGCCACCAGTGATAGCGCCCTAGAGCAGTTCTTC CATSDSALEQFF TRBJ2-1 NA TRBV24-1 NA
TGTGCCATCAGCCCCGGCTACGAGCAGTACTTC CAISPGYEQYF TRBJ2-7 NA TRBV10-3 NA
TGCAGCGCACTCCCGGGACAGATAACCGGGGAGCTGTCTTTT CSALPGQITGELSF TRBJ2-2 NA TRBV29-1 TRBD1
TGCAGTGCTAGGTTGATGGGCTATGGCTACACCTTC CSARLMGYGYTF TRBJ1-2 NA TRBV20-1 NA
TGTGCCAGCAGTCCTGGTGGAAATCAGCCCCAGCATTTT CASSPGGNQPQHF TRBJ1-5 NA TRBV7-9 NA
TGTGCCAGCAGCCAAGAGGGGGGCAAGGGGGGTTCACCCCTCCACTTT CASSQEGGKGGSPLHF TRBJ1-6 many TRBV14 NA
TGCAGTGCTAGAGATGGAGGGAGGGGGAACTATGGCTACACCTTC CSARDGGRGNYGYTF TRBJ1-2 NA TRBV20-1 NA